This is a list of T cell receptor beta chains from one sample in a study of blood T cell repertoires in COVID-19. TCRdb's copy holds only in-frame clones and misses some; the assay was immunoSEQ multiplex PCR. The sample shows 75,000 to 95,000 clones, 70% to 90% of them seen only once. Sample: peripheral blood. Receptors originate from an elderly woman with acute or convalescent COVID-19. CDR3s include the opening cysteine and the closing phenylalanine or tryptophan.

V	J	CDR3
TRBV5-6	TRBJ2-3	CASSFGTSPRVLRTDTQYF
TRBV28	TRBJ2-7	CASSSPLVMAAGGSYEQYF
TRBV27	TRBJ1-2	CASRGTGGQAGYTF
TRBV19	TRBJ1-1	CASSMGTVSNTEAFF
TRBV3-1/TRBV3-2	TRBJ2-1	CASSRTGQTSYNEQFF
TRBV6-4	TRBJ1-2	CASSDSQGADGYTF
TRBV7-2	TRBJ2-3	CASSPPGVSTDTQYF
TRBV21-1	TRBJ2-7	CASSEGQELYEQYF
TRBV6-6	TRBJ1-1	CASSPPRAGGNTEAFF
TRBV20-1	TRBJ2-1	CSARDFNEQFF
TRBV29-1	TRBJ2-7	CSVAPSGARLEQYF
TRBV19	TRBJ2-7	CATWDRGTYEQYF
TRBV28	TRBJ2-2	CASRPGLAGIGELFF
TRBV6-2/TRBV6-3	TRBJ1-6	CASSPHGPGGSPLHF
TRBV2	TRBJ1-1	CASSLQTGDTEAFF